These 30 T cell receptor beta chains share one sample of origin, sequenced in a study of chemoradiotherapy in HPV16-positive cancers. The data were produced by immunoSEQ multiplex PCR, yet TCRdb's version contains in-frame clones alone and is incomplete. The table includes about 5,000 clones, about 81% detected once. Sampling was carried out from a patient who underwent chemoradiotherapy. The receptors come from a human donor with HPV-associated anogenital cancer.

The chain carries TRBV7-8 and TRBJ2-3, with no clear D. In germline, CDR1 is SGHVS, CDR2 FQNEAQ. With 3 bases removed from V and 2 bases from J, the gap between germline ends came to 12 bases. This CDR3 comprises 15 residues. For the CDR3, the DNA is TGTGCCAGCAGCTTTGGGTTTACTATCACAGATACGCAGTATTTT. This translates into CASSFGFTITDTQYF.

This clone has only one observation. V and J are TRBV10-3 and TRBJ1-5, with a weak D call TRBD1 (5 bases). The CDR3 totals 19 residues. V was shortened by 5 bases and J by 4 bases, with 27 bases between the two germline ends. Per the germline V gene, CDR1 is ENHRY and CDR2 is SYGVKD. As DNA, the CDR3 is TGTGCCATCAGTCATCCTCAGGGTGAGCCAAACATGGGTAATCAGCCCCAGCATTTT. As protein: CAISHPQGEPNMGNQPQHF.

The chain couples TRBV28 to TRBJ2-7; D is uncertain. From germline, CDR1 is MDHEN and CDR2 SYDVKM. CDR3 size: 11 residues. V shed 11 bases and J shed 1 base, with 9 bases lying between them. The CDR3 coding sequence is TGTGCCTCACTCTCATCCTACGAGCAGTACTTC. Its protein product is CASLSSYEQYF. The full variable domain, with the rest looked up from reference TRBV28 and TRBJ2-7, is DVKVTQSSRYLVKRTGEKVFLECVQDMDHENMFWYRQDPGLGLRLIYFSYDVKMKEKGDIPEGYSVSREKKERFSLILESASTNQTSMYLCASLSSYEQYFGPGTRLTVT.

The chain joins TRBV19 to TRBJ1-4; the D gene is possibly TRBD1 (6 bases). V was cut by 2 bases and J by 7 bases, with 14 bases left in between. In germline, CDR1 is LNHDA, CDR2 SQIVND (reference sequence). CDR3 size: 15 residues. The chain's CDR3 is CASSISAGAGEKLFF. In DNA, the CDR3 is TGTGCCAGTAGTATATCAGCGGGGGCAGGTGAAAAACTGTTTTTT.

The chain has TRBV5-1 and TRBJ2-1; D tentatively fits TRBD1 or TRBD2 (5 bases each). V was clipped by 3 bases and J by 8 bases, with 9 bases between them. This CDR3 region has 12 residues. Germline V lookup: CDR1 SGHRS, CDR2 YFSETQ. The CDR3 is CASSSRGDEQFF. DNA for the CDR3: TGCGCCAGCAGCTCCCGAGGGGATGAGCAGTTCTTC.

The J gene is TRBJ2-5, the V gene TRBV6-5; D possibly corresponds to TRBD2 (6 bases). The CDR3 extends over 13 amino acids. Germline CDR1 reads MNHEY; CDR2 reads SVGAGI. V shed 6 bases and J shed 1 base, with 9 bases lying between them. Written as DNA, the CDR3 is TGTGCCAGCAGAGTAGCGGCCCAAGAGACCCAGTACTTC. This sequence encodes CASRVAAQETQYF.

The V and J genes are TRBV7-6 and TRBJ2-1; TRBD2 matches at 8 bases. With V trimmed by 4 bases and J by 3 bases, 5 bases remained unmatched. Germline-derived CDR1 and CDR2 are SGHVS and FNYEAQ. CDR3 length equals 15 residues. The CDR3 bases are TGTGCCAGCAGCTCCAGCGGGAGCATCTACAATGAGCAGTTCTTC. Its translation: CASSSSGSIYNEQFF.

This chain connects TRBV6-6 to TRBJ1-2; no reliable D call. The CDR3 consists of 13 residues. The germline V gene has CDR1 MNHNY and CDR2 SVGAGI (reference sequence). Trimming took 10 bases from V and 5 from J, leaving 17 bases between them. The CDR3 nucleotides read TGTGCCACACTCGGGAGGGAAGGATATGGCTACACCTTC. Translation gives CATLGREGYGYTF.

The J gene is TRBJ1-3, the V gene TRBV4-2; D is undetermined. Trimming cost V 1 base and J 2 bases, with 9 bases left between them. The CDR3 covers 15 residues. The V gene's germline CDR1 is LGHNA and CDR2 YNFKEQ. CDR3 loop: CASSQVVGAGNTIYF. DNA for the CDR3: TGTGCCAGCAGCCAAGTGGTCGGGGCTGGAAACACCATATATTTT.

The chain employs TRBV16 and TRBJ2-5; D gene uncertain. V shed 3 bases and J shed 5 bases, with 7 bases lying between them. Per the germline V gene, CDR1 is KGHSY and CDR2 is FQNENV. The CDR3 has 12 residues. CDR3 bases: TGTGCCAGCAGCCAGGTGTTGGAGACCCAGTACTTC. Translating it yields CASSQVLETQYF. Drawing the rest from reference TRBV16 and TRBJ2-5, the complete variable domain is GEEVAQTPKHLVRGEGQKAKLYCAPIKGHSYVFWYQQVLKNEFKFLISFQNENVFDETGMPKERFSAKCLPNSPCSLEIQATKLEDSAVYFCASSQVLETQYFGPGTRLLVL.

The chain couples TRBV6-5 to TRBJ2-2, with D tentatively TRBD1 (5 bases). The CDR3 consists of 15 residues. V shed 8 bases and J shed 0 bases, with 13 bases lying between them. Per germline, CDR1 MNHEY and CDR2 SVGAGI. The CDR3 coding sequence is TGTGCCAGCGGACGCAGGGCGTCGAACACCGGGGAGCTGTTTTTT. It yields the protein CASGRRASNTGELFF.

The V gene is TRBV20-1, the J gene TRBJ2-7; no definite D call. V lost 6 bases, J lost 7 bases, and 13 bases lay in between. Germline-derived CDR1 and CDR2 are DFQATT and SNEGSKA (reference sequence). The CDR3 is 11 residues long. CDR3 sequence reads: CSARRGVEQYF. In DNA, the CDR3 is TGCAGTGCAAGACGTGGGGTAGAGCAGTACTTC.

The CDR3 sequence: CASSARQAISPLHF. CDR3 sequence (DNA): TGTGCCAGCAGCGCCCGGCAGGCGATTTCACCCCTCCACTTT. V usage is TRBV2 and J usage is TRBJ1-6; D ambiguous. V lost 6 bases and J 9 bases, leaving 15 bases between the germline ends. The V gene's germline CDR1 is SNHLY and CDR2 FYNNEI. The CDR3 covers 14 residues.

This clone was observed a few times. V and J are TRBV5-4 and TRBJ2-3; no clear D. In germline, CDR1 is SGHNT, CDR2 YYREEE (reference sequence). This CDR3 region has 15 residues. Trimming cost V 0 bases and J 4 bases, with 12 bases left between them. CDR3 sequence reads: CASSLVSSRPDTQYF. Here the CDR3 DNA reads TGTGCCAGCAGCTTGGTGTCAAGTAGACCAGATACGCAGTATTTT.

J is TRBJ1-1 and V is TRBV19, with 7 bases aligning to TRBD1. This CDR3 spans 15 amino acids. Germline values: CDR1 LNHDA, CDR2 SQIVND (reference sequence). J gave up 5 bases and V 4 bases, and 10 bases lay outside the gene matches. Here the CDR3 reads CASSKNTGDWTEAFF. The CDR3 coding sequence is TGTGCCAGTAGTAAAAACACAGGGGACTGGACTGAAGCTTTCTTT.

The V and J genes are TRBV9 and TRBJ1-3; D might be TRBD1 (5 bases). The CDR3 has 14 residues. Germline V CDR1 and CDR2: SGDLS, YYNGEE. V lost 2 bases and J lost 2, with 8 bases in between. The CDR3 reads CASSVGGTGNTIYF. In nucleotides, the CDR3 is TGTGCCAGCAGCGTTGGGGGAACTGGAAACACCATATATTTT. Variable domain in full (rest from reference TRBV9 and TRBJ1-3): DSGVTQTPKHLITATGQRVTLRCSPRSGDLSVYWYQQSLDQGLQFLIQYYNGEERAKGNILERFSAQQFPDLHSELNLSSLELGDSALYFCASSVGGTGNTIYFGEGSWLTVV.

The genes are TRBV7-3 and TRBJ2-5; 7 bases map to TRBD1. The J call may not be correct, given that the DNA end is closer to TRBJ2-7. Germline V gives CDR1 SGHTA, CDR2 FQGTGA. The CDR3 is 13 residues long. The CDR3 spells CASSLDRVGEQYF. CDR3 sequence (DNA): TGTGCCAGCAGCTTAGACAGGGTGGGCGAGCAGTACTTC.

This chain connects TRBV14 to TRBJ1-6; 9 nucleotides agree with TRBD1. Germline CDR1 reads SGHDN; CDR2 reads FVKESK. J was trimmed by 10 bases and V by 4 bases; bases with no gene match: 5. This CDR3 region has 14 residues. The CDR3 region is CASSRDRVGSPLHF. DNA of the CDR3: TGTGCCAGCAGCCGGGACAGGGTAGGCTCACCCCTCCACTTT.

The chain recombines TRBV5-1 with TRBJ2-3; TRBD2 matches 8 bases. Germline V gene lookup returns CDR1 SGHRS and CDR2 YFSETQ. V lost 2 bases and J lost 5; bases outside the gene matches: 13. This CDR3 has 17 amino acids. CDR3 sequence (DNA): TGCGCCAGCAGCTTTGGCCTCGCGGGAGGACCCGGAGATACGCAGTATTTT. This gives the protein CASSFGLAGGPGDTQYF.

The chain uses TRBV6-5 and TRBJ1-3; 8 nucleotides align to TRBD1. V shed 10 bases, J shed 2 bases, and the junction held 7 bases outside the gene matches. CDR1 MNHEY and CDR2 SVGAGI come from the germline V gene. The length of the CDR3 is 14 residues. This CDR3 reads CATSGGITGNTIYF. The CDR3 bases are TGTGCCACCTCAGGGGGCATCACTGGAAACACCATATATTTT.

The CDR3 spells CASRRTGVYEQYF. Here the CDR3 DNA reads TGTGCCAGTAGGCGGACAGGGGTCTACGAGCAGTACTTC. The chain links TRBV19 to TRBJ2-7; 9 bases align to TRBD1. CDR1 is LNHDA and CDR2 is SQIVND in the germline V gene (reference sequence). V shed 6 bases, J shed 3 bases, and the junction held 3 bases outside the gene matches. CDR3 length: 13 amino acids.

This chain joins TRBV10-1 and TRBJ2-3, with 9 bases matching TRBD1. The CDR3 spans 16 residues. Germline values: CDR1 WNHNN, CDR2 SYGVQD (reference sequence). The J segment lost 1 base and the V segment lost 5 bases, leaving 7 bases of the junction unmatched. The CDR3 DNA sequence: TGCGCCAGCAGTCCGGGACAGGGTTTTGGCACAGATACGCAGTATTTT. Translated: CASSPGQGFGTDTQYF.

The chain recombines TRBV7-9 with TRBJ2-3; 10 nucleotides align to TRBD2. This CDR3 spans 15 amino acids. Losses at the gene ends were 2 bases for V and 1 base for J; bases not matched to a gene: 0. CDR1 is SEHNR, CDR2 FQNEAQ, per germline (reference sequence). The CDR3 loop is CASSLLAGGTDTQYF. In DNA, the CDR3 is TGTGCCAGCAGCTTACTAGCGGGGGGCACAGATACGCAGTATTTT.

The CDR3 DNA reads TGTGCTAGTGGTTCCCCCGTGTCGTCCTACGAGCAGTACTTC. Translating gives CASGSPVSSYEQYF. The rearrangement uses TRBV12-5 and TRBJ2-7; D unresolved. With 4 bases removed from V and 1 base from J, the gap between germline ends came to 11 bases. The CDR3 is 14 amino acids. CDR1 and CDR2 from the germline V gene are LGHNT and FRNRAP.

The chain uses TRBV4-1 and TRBJ1-5; D gene ambiguous. There are 13 residues in the CDR3. Germline V gives CDR1 MGHRA, CDR2 YSYEKL. Trimming shortened V by 0 bases and J by 6 bases, and 6 bases separated the two germline ends. CDR3 in DNA: TGCGCCAGCAGCCAAGATGGAGGTCAGCCCCAGCATTTT. This gives the protein CASSQDGGQPQHF.

The chain recombines TRBV11-2 with TRBJ2-1, with 10 positions matching TRBD2. Germline CDR1 is SGHAT and CDR2 is FQNNGV. The CDR3 spans 18 residues. The ends lost 6 bases at V and 4 bases at J; junction bases unmatched: 15. The CDR3 nucleotides are TGTGCCAGCAGAAAAGTCGCTCGTGCTAGCGGGAGATACAATGAGCAGTTCTTC. Translation gives CASRKVARASGRYNEQFF.

The rearrangement links TRBV19 to TRBJ1-6, with a tentative D call TRBD1 (6 bases). Trimming pared 6 bases from V and 9 bases from J, leaving 15 bases between. This CDR3 region has 14 residues. The germline gives CDR1 LNHDA, CDR2 SQIVND (reference sequence). The CDR3 coding sequence is TGTGCCAGTAGAGAACAGGGTCCCGGTTCACCCCTCCACTTT. Its protein is CASREQGPGSPLHF.

This chain uses TRBV4-2 with TRBJ2-3; 9 positions match TRBD2. The CDR3 is 20 amino acids. V lost 6 bases, J lost 1 base, and 20 bases stayed unmatched. Germline values: CDR1 LGHNA, CDR2 YNFKEQ. CDR3 DNA: TGTGCCAGCAGTAACTTTGGGGGTGGCGGGAGGGCCTCGGGCACAGATACGCAGTATTTT. It encodes CASSNFGGGGRASGTDTQYF.

The V and J genes are TRBV5-1 and TRBJ2-1; D might be TRBD2 (5 bases). The CDR3 sequence is 14 residues long. Looked up from germline, CDR1 is SGHRS and CDR2 is YFSETQ. V lost 5 bases to trimming and J lost 3 bases, with 12 bases between them. The CDR3, as DNA: TGCGCCAGCAGAATTGGGAGCGGCTACAATGAGCAGTTCTTC. Its translation: CASRIGSGYNEQFF.

The chain uses TRBV7-9 and TRBJ2-7; 9 nucleotides line up with TRBD1. CDR3 length: 16 residues. The germline V gene has CDR1 SEHNR and CDR2 FQNEAQ (reference sequence). V lost 4 bases to trimming and J lost 4 bases; unmatched junction nucleotides: 11. The CDR3 DNA reads TGTGCCAGCAGCTCAGGTCCCGGGACAGGGCAGTACGAGCAGTACTTC. It yields the protein CASSSGPGTGQYEQYF.